These T cell receptor beta chains were read from a single sample in a study of blood T cell repertoires in COVID-19. Only in-frame clones appear in the TCRdb table, and some are missing; sequencing was by immunoSEQ multiplex PCR. Of fewer than 100,000 clones listed, 82% are singletons. Specimen: peripheral blood. The receptors derive from a human donor in a cohort sampled during active COVID-19. Both conserved end residues are part of each CDR3. Each record gives: CDR3 protein, CDR3 DNA, D gene, clone size, V gene, CDR3 length, J gene. The D gene is left open where the match is weak. Rows give clone size only sometimes, using once, few, many, or a class for an expanded clone.

CDR3aa: CASSFARMTEAFF; CDR3nt: TGTGCCAGCAGTTTTGCGAGGATGACTGAAGCTTTCTTT; d_gene: NA; abundance: few; v_gene: TRBV12-3/TRBV12-4; len: 13; j_gene: TRBJ1-1
CDR3aa: CASSPYQGGSPLHF; CDR3nt: TGTGCCAGCAGCCCCTACCAGGGAGGTTCACCCCTCCACTTT; d_gene: NA; abundance: NA; v_gene: TRBV11-2; len: 14; j_gene: TRBJ1-6
CDR3aa: CASSGTGTGANVLTF; CDR3nt: TGTGCCAGCAGTGGGACAGGGACTGGGGCCAACGTCCTGACTTTC; d_gene: TRBD1; abundance: medium-sized; v_gene: TRBV6-4; len: 15; j_gene: TRBJ2-6
CDR3aa: CASSGQGIKSYNSPLHF; CDR3nt: TGCGCCAGCAGCGGACAGGGGATAAAGTCCTATAATTCACCCCTCCACTTT; d_gene: TRBD1; abundance: NA; v_gene: TRBV4-1; len: 17; j_gene: TRBJ1-6
CDR3aa: CASSAIRGGDTQYF; CDR3nt: TGTGCCAGCAGTGCGATACGGGGAGGGGATACGCAGTATTTT; d_gene: TRBD2; abundance: few; v_gene: TRBV2; len: 14; j_gene: TRBJ2-3
CDR3aa: CASSFTTNTGELFF; CDR3nt: TGCGCCAGCAGCTTCACAACGAACACCGGGGAGCTGTTTTTT; d_gene: NA; abundance: NA; v_gene: TRBV5-1; len: 14; j_gene: TRBJ2-2
CDR3aa: CASSFTGGSYNEQFF; CDR3nt: TGTGCCAGCTCATTCACGGGAGGCTCCTACAATGAGCAGTTCTTC; d_gene: TRBD2; abundance: NA; v_gene: TRBV18; len: 15; j_gene: TRBJ2-1
CDR3aa: CASSQGGLSYEQYF; CDR3nt: TGTGCCAGCAGCCAAGGCGGCCTCTCCTACGAGCAGTACTTC; d_gene: NA; abundance: NA; v_gene: TRBV3-1/TRBV3-2; len: 14; j_gene: TRBJ2-7
CDR3aa: CASREGPGFNNEQFF; CDR3nt: TGCGCCAGCAGAGAGGGCCCTGGGTTTAACAATGAGCAGTTCTTC; d_gene: NA; abundance: NA; v_gene: TRBV4-1; len: 15; j_gene: TRBJ2-1
CDR3aa: CATERGSGTDTQYF; CDR3nt: TGTGCCACGGAGCGGGGGAGTGGCACAGATACGCAGTATTTT; d_gene: TRBD2; abundance: NA; v_gene: TRBV6-5; len: 14; j_gene: TRBJ2-3
CDR3aa: CASSLGESGTQYF; CDR3nt: TGTGCCAGCAGCCTCGGGGAATCAGGGACCCAGTACTTC; d_gene: NA; abundance: NA; v_gene: TRBV3-1/TRBV3-2; len: 13; j_gene: TRBJ2-5
CDR3aa: CASSRTGYTEAFF; CDR3nt: TGTGCCAGTAGTAGGACAGGGTACACTGAAGCTTTCTTT; d_gene: TRBD1; abundance: NA; v_gene: TRBV19; len: 13; j_gene: TRBJ1-1
CDR3aa: CSVEGNSEQYF; CDR3nt: TGCAGCGTTGAAGGGAACAGTGAGCAGTACTTC; d_gene: NA; abundance: once; v_gene: TRBV29-1; len: 11; j_gene: TRBJ2-7
CDR3aa: CASSGGLAGTPSTDTQYF; CDR3nt: TGTGCCAGTAGTGGGGGACTAGCGGGGACGCCTAGCACAGATACGCAGTATTTT; d_gene: TRBD2; abundance: many; v_gene: TRBV19; len: 18; j_gene: TRBJ2-3
CDR3aa: CASSGTSTQPQHF; CDR3nt: TGTGCCAGCAGTGGGACATCAACCCAGCCCCAGCATTTT; d_gene: NA; abundance: NA; v_gene: TRBV12-3/TRBV12-4; len: 13; j_gene: TRBJ1-5
CDR3aa: CASSRQGAAQPQHF; CDR3nt: TGTGCCAGCAGTAGGCAGGGGGCGGCACAGCCCCAGCATTTT; d_gene: TRBD1; abundance: NA; v_gene: TRBV6-5; len: 14; j_gene: TRBJ1-5
CDR3aa: CASSPPGQGNNEQFF; CDR3nt: TGCGCCAGCAGTCCCCCGGGACAGGGAAACAATGAGCAGTTCTTC; d_gene: TRBD1; abundance: few; v_gene: TRBV10-1; len: 15; j_gene: TRBJ2-1
CDR3aa: CASSLPSDPGRFF; CDR3nt: TGTGCCAGCAGCTTACCCTCGGACCCAGGGCGGTTCTTC; d_gene: NA; abundance: once; v_gene: TRBV11-1; len: 13; j_gene: TRBJ2-1
CDR3aa: CASSQGGGSYEQYF; CDR3nt: TGCGCCAGCAGCCAAGGGGGAGGTTCCTACGAGCAGTACTTC; d_gene: NA; abundance: NA; v_gene: TRBV4-1; len: 14; j_gene: TRBJ2-7
CDR3aa: CASSETGGDEKLFF; CDR3nt: TGTGCCAGTAGTGAAACAGGGGGCGATGAAAAACTGTTTTTT; d_gene: TRBD1; abundance: NA; v_gene: TRBV19; len: 14; j_gene: TRBJ1-4
CDR3aa: CASSLMGASGNTIYF; CDR3nt: TGCGCCAGCAGCTTGATGGGGGCCTCTGGAAACACCATATATTTT; d_gene: NA; abundance: NA; v_gene: TRBV5-1; len: 15; j_gene: TRBJ1-3
CDR3aa: CASSYGGRSHMNTEAFF; CDR3nt: TGTGCCAGCAGTTATGGGGGCCGGTCTCACATGAACACTGAAGCTTTCTTT; d_gene: NA; abundance: NA; v_gene: TRBV28; len: 17; j_gene: TRBJ1-1
CDR3aa: CASSPTLAGANTGELFF; CDR3nt: TGTGCCAGCAGCCCCACGCTAGCGGGGGCGAACACCGGGGAGCTGTTTTTT; d_gene: TRBD2; abundance: NA; v_gene: TRBV3-1/TRBV3-2; len: 17; j_gene: TRBJ2-2
CDR3aa: CASSPVQTTDTQYF; CDR3nt: TGTGCCAGCAGCCCCGTACAGACCACAGATACGCAGTATTTT; d_gene: NA; abundance: NA; v_gene: TRBV4-2; len: 14; j_gene: TRBJ2-3
CDR3aa: CATTRVTGGNQPQHF; CDR3nt: TGTGCCACTACCCGGGTTACCGGTGGCAATCAGCCCCAGCATTTT; d_gene: NA; abundance: NA; v_gene: TRBV19; len: 15; j_gene: TRBJ1-5
CDR3aa: CASSIRGTEAFF; CDR3nt: TGTGCCAGCAGCATCAGGGGGACTGAAGCTTTCTTT; d_gene: TRBD1; abundance: NA; v_gene: TRBV12-3/TRBV12-4; len: 12; j_gene: TRBJ1-1
CDR3aa: CAWSGPGQLSGNTIYF; CDR3nt: TGTGCCTGGAGTGGTCCCGGACAGCTCTCTGGAAACACCATATATTTT; d_gene: NA; abundance: once; v_gene: TRBV30; len: 16; j_gene: TRBJ1-3
CDR3aa: CAIQGRNTGELFF; CDR3nt: TGTGCCATACAGGGGAGGAACACCGGGGAGCTGTTTTTT; d_gene: TRBD1; abundance: few; v_gene: TRBV24-1; len: 13; j_gene: TRBJ2-2
CDR3aa: CASSDGGAVNEQFF; CDR3nt: TGTGCCAGCAGTGATGGGGGGGCGGTCAATGAGCAGTTCTTC; d_gene: NA; abundance: NA; v_gene: TRBV6-4; len: 14; j_gene: TRBJ2-1
CDR3aa: CASSRGGRETQYF; CDR3nt: TGTGCCAGCAGCCGCGGGGGACGGGAGACCCAGTACTTC; d_gene: TRBD2; abundance: few; v_gene: TRBV7-3; len: 13; j_gene: TRBJ2-5
CDR3aa: CASSQHNRVANYGYTF; CDR3nt: TGTGCCAGCAGCCAACACAACAGGGTAGCTAACTATGGCTACACCTTC; d_gene: NA; abundance: NA; v_gene: TRBV5-4; len: 16; j_gene: TRBJ1-2
CDR3aa: CASSQFRFQAGNTIYF; CDR3nt: TGTGCCAGCAGCCAATTCCGGTTCCAGGCGGGAAACACCATATATTTT; d_gene: NA; abundance: few; v_gene: TRBV3-1/TRBV3-2; len: 16; j_gene: TRBJ1-3
CDR3aa: CASSSWTENTEAFF; CDR3nt: TGCGCCAGCAGCTCGTGGACAGAGAACACTGAAGCTTTCTTT; d_gene: NA; abundance: NA; v_gene: TRBV5-1; len: 14; j_gene: TRBJ1-1
CDR3aa: CASSTGQGTNYGYTF; CDR3nt: TGTGCCAGTAGTACTGGACAGGGGACTAACTATGGCTACACCTTC; d_gene: TRBD1; abundance: medium-sized; v_gene: TRBV19; len: 15; j_gene: TRBJ1-2
CDR3aa: CASSYRTTAEQFF; CDR3nt: TGTGCCAGCAGTTACAGGACTACGGCCGAGCAGTTCTTC; d_gene: NA; abundance: NA; v_gene: TRBV27; len: 13; j_gene: TRBJ2-1
CDR3aa: CASSETGALYNEQFF; CDR3nt: TGTGCCAGCAGTGAGACAGGGGCCCTCTACAATGAGCAGTTCTTC; d_gene: TRBD1; abundance: NA; v_gene: TRBV6-1; len: 15; j_gene: TRBJ2-1
CDR3aa: CATSDWDSNYGYTF; CDR3nt: TGTGCCACCAGTGATTGGGACAGTAACTATGGCTACACCTTC; d_gene: TRBD1; abundance: NA; v_gene: TRBV24-1; len: 14; j_gene: TRBJ1-2
CDR3aa: CASSSGQGAYEQYF; CDR3nt: TGCGCCAGCAGTTCAGGACAGGGAGCCTACGAGCAGTACTTC; d_gene: TRBD1; abundance: NA; v_gene: TRBV5-1; len: 14; j_gene: TRBJ2-7
CDR3aa: CAWGRLGAPYEQYF; CDR3nt: TGTGCCTGGGGGAGGCTGGGGGCCCCCTACGAGCAGTACTTC; d_gene: NA; abundance: NA; v_gene: TRBV30; len: 14; j_gene: TRBJ2-7
CDR3aa: CASSGGGQPQHF; CDR3nt: TGTGCCAGCAGCGGAGGGGGCCAGCCCCAGCATTTT; d_gene: TRBD1; abundance: few; v_gene: TRBV5-8; len: 12; j_gene: TRBJ1-5
CDR3aa: CASRGTGSSGNTIYF; CDR3nt: TGCGCCAGCAGAGGGACAGGGAGCTCTGGAAACACCATATATTTT; d_gene: TRBD1; abundance: once; v_gene: TRBV10-2; len: 15; j_gene: TRBJ1-3
CDR3aa: CASSPGQGTETQYF; CDR3nt: TGTGCCAGCAGTCCTGGACAGGGGACAGAGACCCAGTACTTC; d_gene: TRBD1; abundance: NA; v_gene: TRBV3-1/TRBV3-2; len: 14; j_gene: TRBJ2-5
CDR3aa: CATSRDGVAGQTGELFF; CDR3nt: TGTGCCACCAGCAGAGATGGGGTAGCGGGGCAAACCGGGGAGCTGTTTTTT; d_gene: TRBD2; abundance: NA; v_gene: TRBV15; len: 17; j_gene: TRBJ2-2
CDR3aa: CASSLETGVSYEQYF; CDR3nt: TGTGCCAGCAGTCTCGAAACAGGTGTCTCCTACGAGCAGTACTTC; d_gene: NA; abundance: once; v_gene: TRBV27; len: 15; j_gene: TRBJ2-7
CDR3aa: CSVGTSSISNYGYTF; CDR3nt: TGCAGCGTAGGGACATCCTCGATTTCAAATTATGGCTACACCTTC; d_gene: NA; abundance: NA; v_gene: TRBV29-1; len: 15; j_gene: TRBJ1-2
CDR3aa: CAWSAGGTDTQYF; CDR3nt: TGTGCCTGGAGTGCGGGGGGCACAGATACGCAGTATTTT; d_gene: NA; abundance: NA; v_gene: TRBV30; len: 13; j_gene: TRBJ2-3
CDR3aa: CASSTSTGLYTEAFF; CDR3nt: TGTGCCAGCAGTACCTCGACAGGGTTGTACACTGAAGCTTTCTTT; d_gene: TRBD1; abundance: NA; v_gene: TRBV6-5; len: 15; j_gene: TRBJ1-1
CDR3aa: CASSSLGTGDNYGYTF; CDR3nt: TGTGCCAGCAGCTCCTTGGGGACAGGGGATAACTATGGCTACACCTTC; d_gene: TRBD1; abundance: NA; v_gene: TRBV7-8; len: 16; j_gene: TRBJ1-2
CDR3aa: CASSLSEGGGYTF; CDR3nt: TGCGCCAGCAGCTTGAGTGAGGGAGGTGGCTACACCTTC; d_gene: NA; abundance: NA; v_gene: TRBV5-1; len: 13; j_gene: TRBJ1-2
CDR3aa: CASIWTWTGNYGYTF; CDR3nt: TGTGCCAGCATTTGGACCTGGACGGGGAACTATGGCTACACCTTC; d_gene: NA; abundance: NA; v_gene: TRBV6-5; len: 15; j_gene: TRBJ1-2
CDR3aa: CASSEGQGENSPLHF; CDR3nt: TGTGCCAGCAGTGAGGGACAGGGTGAAAATTCACCCCTCCACTTT; d_gene: TRBD1; abundance: few; v_gene: TRBV6-4; len: 15; j_gene: TRBJ1-6
CDR3aa: CASSLGGLGTDTQYF; CDR3nt: TGTGCCAGCAGCTTAGGGGGCCTCGGCACAGATACGCAGTATTTT; d_gene: NA; abundance: NA; v_gene: TRBV7-9; len: 15; j_gene: TRBJ2-3
CDR3aa: CASRRGQGIYGYTF; CDR3nt: TGTGCCAGCAGGCGGGGACAGGGTATCTATGGCTACACCTTC; d_gene: TRBD1; abundance: once; v_gene: TRBV6-5; len: 14; j_gene: TRBJ1-2